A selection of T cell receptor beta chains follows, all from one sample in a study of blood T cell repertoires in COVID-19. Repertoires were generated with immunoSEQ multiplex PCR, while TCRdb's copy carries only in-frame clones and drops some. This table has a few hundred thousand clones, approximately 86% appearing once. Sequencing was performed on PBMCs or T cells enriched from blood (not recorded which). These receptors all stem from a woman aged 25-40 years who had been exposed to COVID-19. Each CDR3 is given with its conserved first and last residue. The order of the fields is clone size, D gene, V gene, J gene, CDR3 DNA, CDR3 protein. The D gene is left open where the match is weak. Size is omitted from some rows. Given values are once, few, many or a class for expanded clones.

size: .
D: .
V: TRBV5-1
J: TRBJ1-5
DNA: TGCGCCAGCAGCCCAACAGGGTCTTATAGCAATCAGCCCCAGCATTTT
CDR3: CASSPTGSYSNQPQHF

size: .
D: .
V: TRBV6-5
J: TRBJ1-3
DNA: TGTGCCAGCACCACAGGGATAGCCGATGGAAACACCATATATTTT
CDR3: CASTTGIADGNTIYF

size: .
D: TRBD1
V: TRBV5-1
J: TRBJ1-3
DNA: TGCGCCAGCAGCCCGGGACAGATTACGGACACCATATATTTT
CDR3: CASSPGQITDTIYF

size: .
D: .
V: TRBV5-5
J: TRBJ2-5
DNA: TGTGCCAGCAGCCTCCGTACTAACCAAGAGACCCAGTACTTC
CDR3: CASSLRTNQETQYF

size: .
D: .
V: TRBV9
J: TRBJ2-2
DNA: TGTGCCAGCAGCGTAGGCGCCATCGCTTACACCGGGGAGCTGTTTTTT
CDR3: CASSVGAIAYTGELFF

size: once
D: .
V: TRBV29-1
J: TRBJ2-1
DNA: TGCAGCGTTGTTTTTGGAGCCGCGTTCTTC
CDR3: CSVVFGAAFF

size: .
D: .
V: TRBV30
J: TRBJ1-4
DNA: TGTGCCTGGAAGGGGGAAAAACTGTTTTTT
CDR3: CAWKGEKLFF

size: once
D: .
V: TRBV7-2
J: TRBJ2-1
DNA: TGTGCCAGCAGCGTGACACCAGGGGCTGAGCAGTTCTTC
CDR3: CASSVTPGAEQFF

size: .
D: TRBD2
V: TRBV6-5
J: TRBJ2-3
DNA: TGTGCCAGCACTTTAGCGGGGGACACAGATACGCAGTATTTT
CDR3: CASTLAGDTDTQYF

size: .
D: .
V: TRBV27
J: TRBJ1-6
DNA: TGTGCCAGCAGAAGCATGCAGGGGCCCCCCTATAATTCACCCCTCCACTTT
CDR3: CASRSMQGPPYNSPLHF

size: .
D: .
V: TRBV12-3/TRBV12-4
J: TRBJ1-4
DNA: TGTGCCAGCAGTGCCTATAGCGAAAAACTGTTTTTT
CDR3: CASSAYSEKLFF

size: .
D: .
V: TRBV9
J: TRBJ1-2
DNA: TGTGCCAGCAGCGTAGCTTTGGGGCCCCCAGGCTACACCTTC
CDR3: CASSVALGPPGYTF

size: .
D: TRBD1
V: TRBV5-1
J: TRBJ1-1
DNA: TGCGCCAGCAGCCGAGACAGGGACCACACTGAAGCTTTCTTT
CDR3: CASSRDRDHTEAFF

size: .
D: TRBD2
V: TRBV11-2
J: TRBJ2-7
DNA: TGTGCCAGCAGCTTAGGGCAGCGGGGCTCCTACGAGCAGTACTTC
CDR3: CASSLGQRGSYEQYF

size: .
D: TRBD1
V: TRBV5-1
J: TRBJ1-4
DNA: TGCGCCAGCAGCCAACCGGGACAGCCTAATGAAAAACTGTTTTTT
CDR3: CASSQPGQPNEKLFF

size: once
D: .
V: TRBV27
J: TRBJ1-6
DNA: TGTGCCAGCAGGCCCACCCGGGTGCGAAATTCACCCCTCCACTTT
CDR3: CASRPTRVRNSPLHF

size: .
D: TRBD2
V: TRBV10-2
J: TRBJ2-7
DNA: TGCGCCAGCAGTCCTAGCGGGGGGGCGAGCGAGCAGTACTTC
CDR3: CASSPSGGASEQYF

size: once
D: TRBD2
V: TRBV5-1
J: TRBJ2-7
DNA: TGCGCCAGCAGCCTGCCGGGAGCGGGGGTAAACGAGCAGTACTTC
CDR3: CASSLPGAGVNEQYF

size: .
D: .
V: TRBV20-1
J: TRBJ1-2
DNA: TGCAGTGCTAGCGAAGGGGTCTCCCGCTTC
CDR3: CSASEGVSRF

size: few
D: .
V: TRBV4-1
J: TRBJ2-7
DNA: TGCGCCAGCAGCCGGGAGACGGGTACCTACGAGCAGTACTTC
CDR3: CASSRETGTYEQYF

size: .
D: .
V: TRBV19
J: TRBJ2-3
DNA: TGTGCCAGTAGTCGGGACACTCCAGATACGCAGTATTTT
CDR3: CASSRDTPDTQYF

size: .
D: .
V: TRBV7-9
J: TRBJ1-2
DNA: TGTGCCAGCAGCTTAGGGGCGTATGGCTACACCTTC
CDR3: CASSLGAYGYTF

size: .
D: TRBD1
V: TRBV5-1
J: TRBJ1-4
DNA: TGCGCCAGCAGCTACGGACAGGGAATGGGTAATGAAAAACTGTTTTTT
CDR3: CASSYGQGMGNEKLFF

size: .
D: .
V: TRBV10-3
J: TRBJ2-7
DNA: TGTGCCATCAGTGGAAACGGCTACGAGCAGTACTTC
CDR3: CAISGNGYEQYF

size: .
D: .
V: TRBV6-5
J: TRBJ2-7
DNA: TGTGCCAGCAGCCGACCGGGACTTGCTTCCTACGAGCAGTACTTC
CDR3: CASSRPGLASYEQYF

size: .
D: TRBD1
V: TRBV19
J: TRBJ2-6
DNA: TGTGCCAGTAGTATGACACAGGGGGGTCCTGGGGCCAACGTCCTGACTTTC
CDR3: CASSMTQGGPGANVLTF

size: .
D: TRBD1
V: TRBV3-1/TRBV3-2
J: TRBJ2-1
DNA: TGTGCCAGCAGCCAGGGGACAGGGGTGTACAATGAGCAGTTCTTC
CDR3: CASSQGTGVYNEQFF

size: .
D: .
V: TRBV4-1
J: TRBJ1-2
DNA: TGCGCCAGCAGCCAAGATCGCCCGACAGGCCCCCCTACTAACTATGGCTACACCTTC
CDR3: CASSQDRPTGPPTNYGYTF

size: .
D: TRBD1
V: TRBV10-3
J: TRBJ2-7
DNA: TGTGCCATTAAGACAGGGGGAGGGACCTACTACGAGCAGTACTTC
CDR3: CAIKTGGGTYYEQYF

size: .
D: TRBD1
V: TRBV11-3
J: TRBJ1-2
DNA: TGTGCCAGCAGCTTCGAGGGGGCGCTTAAGGGTGGCTACACCTTC
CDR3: CASSFEGALKGGYTF

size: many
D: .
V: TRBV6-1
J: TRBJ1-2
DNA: TGTGCCAGCAGTGAAGCGGAGGGGTTGGTCTATGGCTACACCTTC
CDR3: CASSEAEGLVYGYTF

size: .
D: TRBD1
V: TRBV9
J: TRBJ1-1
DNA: TGTGCCAGCAGTCTAAGGACAGGGGATGAAGCTTTCTTT
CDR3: CASSLRTGDEAFF

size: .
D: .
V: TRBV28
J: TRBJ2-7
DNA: TGTGCCAGCAGGATCTACCAAAGCTCCTACGAGCAGTACTTC
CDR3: CASRIYQSSYEQYF

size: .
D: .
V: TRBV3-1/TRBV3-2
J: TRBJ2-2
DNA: TGTGCCAGCAGCCCCGGGGGGCCCGGTACCGGGGAGCTGTTTTTT
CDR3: CASSPGGPGTGELFF

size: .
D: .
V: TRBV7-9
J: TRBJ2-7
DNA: TGTGCCAGCAGCTTACCTAGGTCGATAAACTCCTACGAGCAGTACTTC
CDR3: CASSLPRSINSYEQYF

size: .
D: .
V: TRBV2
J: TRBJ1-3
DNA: TGTGCCAGCAGTGTTGGAGCCGCCGGGACAGGAAACACCATATATTTT
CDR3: CASSVGAAGTGNTIYF

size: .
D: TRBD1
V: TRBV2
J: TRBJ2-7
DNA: TGTGCCAGCAGACGACAGGGGCCTTCCTACGAGCAGTACTTC
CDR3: CASRRQGPSYEQYF

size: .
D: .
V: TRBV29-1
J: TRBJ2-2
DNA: TGCAGCGTTGGCCCATCGGGGGCAGGGGGGAACACCGGGGAGCTGTTTTTT
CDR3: CSVGPSGAGGNTGELFF

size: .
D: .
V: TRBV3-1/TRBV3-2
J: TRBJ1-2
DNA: TGTGCCAGCAGCCAAGGACACGGTGGCTACACCTTC
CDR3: CASSQGHGGYTF

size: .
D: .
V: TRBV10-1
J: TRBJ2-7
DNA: TGCGCCAGCAGCCCAGGGGGGAGCTACGAGCAGTACTTC
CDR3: CASSPGGSYEQYF

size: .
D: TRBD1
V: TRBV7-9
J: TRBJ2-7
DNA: TGTGCCAGCAGCTTAAAACGGGACAGGGCGCAAGAGCAGTACTTC
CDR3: CASSLKRDRAQEQYF

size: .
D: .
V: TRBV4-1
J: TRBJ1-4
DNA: TGCGCCAGCAGTGAAGCCCGGACACTAAATGAAAAACTGTTTTTT
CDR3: CASSEARTLNEKLFF

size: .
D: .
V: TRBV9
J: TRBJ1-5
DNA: TGTGCCAGCAGCGTAGATGAGAGGGGGAGTCAGCCCCAGCATTTT
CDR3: CASSVDERGSQPQHF

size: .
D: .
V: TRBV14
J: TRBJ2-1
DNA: TGTGCCAGCAGCGGACGGGGTCTGGGGTTCTACAATGAGCAGTTCTTC
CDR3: CASSGRGLGFYNEQFF

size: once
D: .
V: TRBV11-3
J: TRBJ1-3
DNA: TGTGCCAGCAGCTTACCAGGCGCGGGGGGAAACACCATATATTTT
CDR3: CASSLPGAGGNTIYF

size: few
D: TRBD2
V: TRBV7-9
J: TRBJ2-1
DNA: TGTGCCAGCCGGGAGGAAGGGGAGCAGTTCTTC
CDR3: CASREEGEQFF

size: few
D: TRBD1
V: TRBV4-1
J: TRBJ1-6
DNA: TGCGCCAGCAGCCAAGAGCCATCACAGGGGGGCTCACCCCTCCACTTT
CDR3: CASSQEPSQGGSPLHF

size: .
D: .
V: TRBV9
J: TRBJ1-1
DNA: TGTGCCAGCAGCGTAGGGGCTCGGGAGGGAGTCACTGAAGCTTTCTTT
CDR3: CASSVGAREGVTEAFF

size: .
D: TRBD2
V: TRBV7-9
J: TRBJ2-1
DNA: TGTGCCAGCAGCCTGGAGCGGGGCACGGATGGTGAGCAGTTCTTC
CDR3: CASSLERGTDGEQFF

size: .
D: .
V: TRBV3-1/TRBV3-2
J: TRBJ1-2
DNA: TGTGCCAGCAGCCAAGTACTCCATGGCTACACCTTC
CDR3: CASSQVLHGYTF

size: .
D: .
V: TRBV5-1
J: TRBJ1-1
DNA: TGCGCCAGCGGTAGTCGGTCGGGGAACACTGAAGCTTTCTTT
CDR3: CASGSRSGNTEAFF

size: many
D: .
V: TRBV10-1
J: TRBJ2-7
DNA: TGCGCCAGCAGAAGAAAGGGGTCCTACGAGCAGTACTTC
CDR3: CASRRKGSYEQYF

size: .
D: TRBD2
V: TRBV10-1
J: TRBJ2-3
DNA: TGCGCCAGCAGTGATCGTTCGGCGGGGGGCCGTGCAGATACGCAGTATTTT
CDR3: CASSDRSAGGRADTQYF

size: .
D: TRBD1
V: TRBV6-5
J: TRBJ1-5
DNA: TGTGCCAGCAGACAGACAGGGGGACAGCCCCAGCATTTT
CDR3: CASRQTGGQPQHF

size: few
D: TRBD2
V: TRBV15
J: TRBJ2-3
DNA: TGTGCCACCAGCAGGGGGGACGGGTCTCGACTCGGGGGGACAGATACGCAGTATTTT
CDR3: CATSRGDGSRLGGTDTQYF

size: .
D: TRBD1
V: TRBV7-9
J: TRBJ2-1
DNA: TGTGCCAGCAGCCAGGGGGACAGGGGTTCCTACAATGAGCAGTTCTTC
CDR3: CASSQGDRGSYNEQFF

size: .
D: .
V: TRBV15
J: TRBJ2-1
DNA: TGTGCCACCAGCGGGTTTGGACAGCAGAAGAGCTCCTACAATGAGCAGTTCTTC
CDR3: CATSGFGQQKSSYNEQFF

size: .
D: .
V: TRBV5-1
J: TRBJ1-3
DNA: TGCGCCAGCAGCCAAGGTGGGGCCTCTGGAAACACCATATATTTT
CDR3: CASSQGGASGNTIYF

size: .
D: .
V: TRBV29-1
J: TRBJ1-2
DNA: TGCAGCGCCCTGGACTTTTTTGGCTACACCTTC
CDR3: CSALDFFGYTF